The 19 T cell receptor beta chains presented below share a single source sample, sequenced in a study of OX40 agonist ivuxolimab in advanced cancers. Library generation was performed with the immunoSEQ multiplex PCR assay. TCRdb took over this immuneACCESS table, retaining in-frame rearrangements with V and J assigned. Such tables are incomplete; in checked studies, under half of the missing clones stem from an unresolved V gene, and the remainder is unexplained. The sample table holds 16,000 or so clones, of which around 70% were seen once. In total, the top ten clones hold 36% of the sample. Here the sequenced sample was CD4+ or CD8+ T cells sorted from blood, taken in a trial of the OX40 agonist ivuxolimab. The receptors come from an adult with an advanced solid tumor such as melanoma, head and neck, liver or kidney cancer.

CDR3: CASSLDYGNTGELFF. CDR3 DNA sequence: TGTGCCAGCAGCTTAGATTACGGGAACACCGGGGAGCTGTTTTTT. J is TRBJ2-2 and V is TRBV7-9, with no clear D. The CDR3 is 15 residues long. Germline-derived CDR1 and CDR2 are SEHNR and FQNEAQ (reference sequence). Between the trimmed V and J ends, which lost 1 base and 1 base, there was a span of 7 bases.

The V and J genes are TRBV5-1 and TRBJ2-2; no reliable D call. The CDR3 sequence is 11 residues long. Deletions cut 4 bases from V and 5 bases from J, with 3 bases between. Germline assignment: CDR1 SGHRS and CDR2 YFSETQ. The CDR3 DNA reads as TGCGCCAGCAGCGGGACCGGGGAGCTGTTTTTT. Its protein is CASSGTGELFF.

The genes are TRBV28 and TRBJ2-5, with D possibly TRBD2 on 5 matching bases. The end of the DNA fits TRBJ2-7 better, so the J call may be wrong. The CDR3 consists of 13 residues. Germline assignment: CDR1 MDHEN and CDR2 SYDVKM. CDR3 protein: CASSPPGTYEQYF. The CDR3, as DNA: TGTGCCAGCAGTCCCCCCGGGACCTACGAGCAGTACTTC.

This chain's CDR3 is CASSLRGREQYF. CDR3 nucleotides: TGTGCCAGCAGCTTGAGGGGGAGGGAGCAGTACTTC. The V call is TRBV5-6, the J call TRBJ2-7, with D perhaps given as TRBD1 or TRBD2 (6 bases each). V shed 1 base and J shed 7 bases, with 9 bases lying between them. This CDR3 comprises 12 residues. Germline lookup yields CDR1 SGHDT and CDR2 YYEEEE.

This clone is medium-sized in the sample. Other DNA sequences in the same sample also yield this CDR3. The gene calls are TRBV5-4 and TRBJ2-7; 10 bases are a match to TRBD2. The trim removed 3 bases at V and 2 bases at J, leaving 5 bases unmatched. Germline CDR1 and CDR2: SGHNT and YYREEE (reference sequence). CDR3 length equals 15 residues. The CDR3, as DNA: TGTGCCAGCAGCTCTTCACTAGCGGGAACCTACGAGCAGTACTTC. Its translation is CASSSSLAGTYEQYF.

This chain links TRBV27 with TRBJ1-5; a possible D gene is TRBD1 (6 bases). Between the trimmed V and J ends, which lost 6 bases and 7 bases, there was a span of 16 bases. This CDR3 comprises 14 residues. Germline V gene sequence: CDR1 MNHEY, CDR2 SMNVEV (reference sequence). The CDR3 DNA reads TGTGCCAGCAGATCCCAACAGGGAGGGCAGCCCCAGCATTTT. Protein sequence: CASRSQQGGQPQHF.

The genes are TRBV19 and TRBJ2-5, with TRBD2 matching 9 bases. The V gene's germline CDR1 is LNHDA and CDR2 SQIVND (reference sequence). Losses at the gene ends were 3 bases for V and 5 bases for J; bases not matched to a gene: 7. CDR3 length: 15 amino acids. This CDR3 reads CASSIAGGPRETQYF. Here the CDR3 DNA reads TGTGCCAGTAGTATCGCGGGAGGGCCTAGGGAGACCCAGTACTTC.

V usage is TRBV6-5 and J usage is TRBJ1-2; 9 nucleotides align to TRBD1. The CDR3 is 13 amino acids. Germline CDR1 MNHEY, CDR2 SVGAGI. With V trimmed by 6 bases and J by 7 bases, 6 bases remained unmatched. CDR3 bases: TGTGCCAGCAGACAGGGGGCTCATCGTGGCTACACCTTC. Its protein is CASRQGAHRGYTF.

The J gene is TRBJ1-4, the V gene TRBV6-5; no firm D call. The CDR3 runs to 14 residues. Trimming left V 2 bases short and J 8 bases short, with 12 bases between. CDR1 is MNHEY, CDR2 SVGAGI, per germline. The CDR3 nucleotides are TGTGCCAGCAGTTACAGCTCAGGCGGGGAAAAACTGTTTTTT. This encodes CASSYSSGGEKLFF.

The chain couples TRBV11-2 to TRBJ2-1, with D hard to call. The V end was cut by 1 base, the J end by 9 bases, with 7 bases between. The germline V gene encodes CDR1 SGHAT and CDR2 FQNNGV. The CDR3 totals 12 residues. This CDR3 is CASSLVSVEQFF. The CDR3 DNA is TGTGCCAGCAGCTTAGTTTCTGTTGAGCAGTTCTTC.

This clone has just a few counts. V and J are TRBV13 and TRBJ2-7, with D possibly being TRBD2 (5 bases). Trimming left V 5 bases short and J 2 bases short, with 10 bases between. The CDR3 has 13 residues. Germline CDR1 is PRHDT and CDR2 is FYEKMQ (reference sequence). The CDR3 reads CASSKRGTYEQYF. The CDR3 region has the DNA TGTGCCAGCAGCAAACGGGGTACCTACGAGCAGTACTTC.

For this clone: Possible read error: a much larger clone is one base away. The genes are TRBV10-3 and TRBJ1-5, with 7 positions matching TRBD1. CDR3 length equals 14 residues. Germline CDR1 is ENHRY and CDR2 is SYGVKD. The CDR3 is CASSTGDSNQPQHF. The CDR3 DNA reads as TGTGCCAGCAGTACAGGGGATAGCAATCAGCCCCAGCATTTT.

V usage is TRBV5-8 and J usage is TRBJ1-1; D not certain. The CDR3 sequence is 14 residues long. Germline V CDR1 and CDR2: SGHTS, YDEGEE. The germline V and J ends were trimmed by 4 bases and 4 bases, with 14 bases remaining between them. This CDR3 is CASSKRSEGTEAFF. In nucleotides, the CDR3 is TGTGCCAGCAGCAAAAGGTCGGAAGGCACTGAAGCTTTCTTT.

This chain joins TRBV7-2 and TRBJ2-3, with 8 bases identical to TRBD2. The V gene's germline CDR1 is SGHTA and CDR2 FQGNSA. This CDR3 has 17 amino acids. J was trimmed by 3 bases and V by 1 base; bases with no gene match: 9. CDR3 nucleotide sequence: TGTGCCAGCAGCTTAGGAGCGGGAGTAAGTGTAACAGATACGCAGTATTTT. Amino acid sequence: CASSLGAGVSVTDTQYF. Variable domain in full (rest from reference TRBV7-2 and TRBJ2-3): GAGVSQSPSNKVTEKGKDVELRCDPISGHTALYWYRQSLGQGLEFLIYFQGNSAPDKSGLPSDRFSAERTGGSVSTLTIQRTQQEDSAVYLCASSLGAGVSVTDTQYFGPGTRLTVL.

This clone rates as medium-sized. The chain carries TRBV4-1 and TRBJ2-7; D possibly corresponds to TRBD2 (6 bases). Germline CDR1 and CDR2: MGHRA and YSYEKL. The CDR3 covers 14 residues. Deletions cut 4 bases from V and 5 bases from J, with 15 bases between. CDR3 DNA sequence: TGCGCCAGCAGCCCCAGCTCAGGGAGGAACGAGCAGTACTTC. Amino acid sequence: CASSPSSGRNEQYF.

CDR3 region: CASRHDFAGGGYEQYF. The CDR3 DNA sequence: TGTGCCAGTAGACACGACTTTGCGGGAGGTGGCTACGAGCAGTACTTC. The rearrangement joins TRBV19 to TRBJ2-7; 8 positions agree with TRBD2. CDR3 size: 16 residues. V lost 6 bases to trimming and J lost 3 bases; unmatched junction nucleotides: 13. CDR1 and CDR2 from the germline V gene are LNHDA and SQIVND (reference sequence).

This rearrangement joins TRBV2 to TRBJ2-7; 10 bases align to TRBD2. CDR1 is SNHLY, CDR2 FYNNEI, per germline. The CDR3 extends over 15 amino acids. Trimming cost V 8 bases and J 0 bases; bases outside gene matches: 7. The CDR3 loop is CASSPGTSDSYEQYF. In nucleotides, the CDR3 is TGTGCCAGCTCCCCCGGGACTAGCGACTCCTACGAGCAGTACTTC.

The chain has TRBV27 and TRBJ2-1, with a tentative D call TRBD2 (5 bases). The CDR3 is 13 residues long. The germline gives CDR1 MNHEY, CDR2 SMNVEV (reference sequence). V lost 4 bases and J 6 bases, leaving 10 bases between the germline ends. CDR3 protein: CASSYTAGNEQFF. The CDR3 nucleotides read TGTGCCAGCAGTTACACGGCGGGCAATGAGCAGTTCTTC.

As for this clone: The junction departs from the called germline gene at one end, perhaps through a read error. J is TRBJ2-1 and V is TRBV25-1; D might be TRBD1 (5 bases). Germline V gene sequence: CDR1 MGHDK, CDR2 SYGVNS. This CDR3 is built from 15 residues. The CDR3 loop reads CASSSRQTPYNERFF. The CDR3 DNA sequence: TGTGCCAGCAGCTCCCGACAGACCCCCTACAATGAGCGGTTCTTC.